What follows describes a single T cell receptor beta chain. These data belong to a study of cytomegalovirus exposure and HLA in healthy donors. V shed 4 bases and J 10 bases; nucleotides not matched to a gene: 6. CDR3 size: 13 residues. Per germline, CDR1 SGHKS and CDR2 YYEKEE (reference sequence). Primers included in the PCR were 60 Vbeta and 13 Jbeta primers. Assay: immunoSEQ multiplex PCR; the TCRdb copy retains only in-frame clones and omits some. Among 80,000 to 100,000 clones listed, 80% to 85% were seen once. This clonotype was sampled from a man in his forties in good health and CMV-seronegative. Input material: PBMCs. The chain links TRBV5-5 to TRBJ1-2, with TRBD1 matching over 11 bases. This chain's CDR3 is CASSPGTGGFYTF. The CDR3 region has the DNA TGTGCCAGCAGCCCCGGGACAGGGGGTTTCTACACCTTC.